The rows below give T cell receptor beta chains drawn from one sample of a study of CD8 T cells in ankylosing spondylitis. TCRdb ran MiXCR on the 5' RACE reads and lists one entry per CDR3 protein. The sample has approximately 150,000 distinct CDR3 sequences; 9.8% are singletons. The sequenced sample consisted of blood, either unsorted or a sorted T cell fraction (not recorded which). The receptors were gathered from a female donor with ankylosing spondylitis or in good health (not recorded which). CDR3s include the opening cysteine and the closing phenylalanine or tryptophan. The order of the fields is clone size, J gene, D gene, V gene, CDR3 DNA, CDR3 protein. The D gene is left open where the match is weak. Clone size is not always given. Where it is, it says once, few, many or a class for expanded clones.

few,TRBJ2-3,-,TRBV7-9,TGTGCCAGCAGCGTCACAGATACGCAGTATTTT,CASSVTDTQYF
few,TRBJ2-5,-,TRBV6-5,TGTGCCAGCACTTCGTACCAAGAGACCCAGTACTTC,CASTSYQETQYF
-,TRBJ2-2,TRBD2,TRBV7-2,TGTGCCAGCAGCACTACACCGGGACTAGCGATCACCGGGGAGCTGTTTTTT,CASSTTPGLAITGELFF
-,TRBJ1-2,-,TRBV4-1,TGCGCCAGCAGCCAGCGGGAAGAGGGCTATGGCTACACCTTC,CASSQREEGYGYTF
-,TRBJ1-5,-,TRBV12-3/TRBV12-4,TGTGCCAGCAGTTTCGTCACCCGCGAGGCCCAGCATTTT,CASSFVTREAQHF
few,TRBJ2-2,-,TRBV18,TGTGCCAGCTCACCAGGGCGGCTGAAAACCGGGGAGCTGTTTTTT,CASSPGRLKTGELFF
-,TRBJ2-2,TRBD2,TRBV3-1,TGTGCCAGCAGCCAAAGCCTAGCGGGAGCCGGGGAGCTGTTTTTT,CASSQSLAGAGELFF
many,TRBJ2-7,TRBD1,TRBV7-2,TGTGCCAGCAGCACGACAGGGGGTCAGCTCTACGAGCAGTACTTC,CASSTTGGQLYEQYF
-,TRBJ2-1,-,TRBV20-1,TGCGGTGCCCACCTAGAAAATGAGCAGTTCTTC,CGAHLENEQFF
few,TRBJ2-2,TRBD1,TRBV12-3/TRBV12-4,TGTGCCAGCACCCCCGACAGGGGGGAGACCGGGGAGCTGTTTTTT,CASTPDRGETGELFF
many,TRBJ1-5,-,TRBV5-6,TGTGCCAGCAGCACTCGGGGCTCAGTACCCCAGCATTTT,CASSTRGSVPQHF
few,TRBJ2-7,TRBD1,TRBV29-1,TGCAGCGTTGAAGCCCCCGACAGGGAGTATTACGAGCAGTACTTC,CSVEAPDREYYEQYF
-,TRBJ2-7,TRBD2,TRBV25-1,TGTGCCAGCATGAGCGGGGCTCTCTACGAGCAGTACTTC,CASMSGALYEQYF
-,TRBJ1-2,-,TRBV4-3,TGCGCCAGCAGCCAAGATCCAGACGCACTCTATGGCTACACCTTC,CASSQDPDALYGYTF
few,TRBJ1-6,-,TRBV7-6,TGTGCCAGCAGCTTAGGCGGAAAAGGTTCACCCCTCCACTTT,CASSLGGKGSPLHF
few,TRBJ2-2,TRBD2,TRBV6-2/TRBV6-3,TGTGCCAGCAGTTACAGGGGGGCTAGCGGGAGTCAGAACACCGGGGAGCTGTTTTTT,CASSYRGASGSQNTGELFF
many,TRBJ2-7,TRBD2,TRBV5-1,TGCGCCAGCGTAGGAAGCGGGAGTTACGAGCAGTACTTC,CASVGSGSYEQYF
few,TRBJ1-5,-,TRBV6-1,TGTGCCAGCAGCTCTAATAGCAATCAGCCCCAGCATTTT,CASSSNSNQPQHF
many,TRBJ2-1,TRBD2,TRBV5-1,TGCGCCAGCAGCTTTAGGCTAGCGGGACGCAATGAGCAGTTCTTC,CASSFRLAGRNEQFF
-,TRBJ2-3,TRBD1,TRBV5-6,TGTGCCAGCAGCCCAGAGTTCGGGACAGGCACAGATACGCAGTATTTT,CASSPEFGTGTDTQYF
-,TRBJ2-5,-,TRBV5-1,TGCGCCAGCAGCTTGGGGCCAAAAGAGACCCAGTACTTC,CASSLGPKETQYF
few,TRBJ2-7,-,TRBV7-2,TGTGTCAGCAGTCCACTGGGGGGCCTGAGCTCCTACGAGCAGTACTTC,CVSSPLGGLSSYEQYF
many,TRBJ2-1,-,TRBV4-3,TGCGCCAGCAGCCAAGGCGGACTCCTCTACAATGAGCAGTTCTTC,CASSQGGLLYNEQFF
-,TRBJ2-5,-,TRBV6-2/TRBV6-3,TGTGCCAGCAGTCGGTCTAGTATACGGGAGACCCAGTACTTC,CASSRSSIRETQYF
many,TRBJ2-1,-,TRBV7-9,TGTGCCAGCTCAGGGCGGACAGCCTACAATGAGCAGTTCTTC,CASSGRTAYNEQFF
many,TRBJ2-1,TRBD2,TRBV5-1,TGCGCCAGCAGCTTCCGGGAGGGAACCAATGAGCAGTTCTTC,CASSFREGTNEQFF
-,TRBJ2-1,-,TRBV27,TGTGCCAGCAGTTTTTCACACTCCTACAATGAGCAGTTCTTC,CASSFSHSYNEQFF
-,TRBJ2-1,-,TRBV5-6,TGTGCCAGCAGCTTGATGGGACGGCAGTTCTTC,CASSLMGRQFF
-,TRBJ2-1,TRBD2,TRBV9,TGTGCCAGCAGCGTAGGTTCGCGGGAGGTCGGGAATGAGCAGTTCTTC,CASSVGSREVGNEQFF
many,TRBJ1-2,-,TRBV4-3,TGCGCCAGCAGCCAAGAGTCCGGAGCTGGCTATGGCCTCACCTTC,CASSQESGAGYGLTF
many,TRBJ2-3,TRBD2,TRBV2,TGTGCCAGCAGTGAAGCGGGGGGGATTACGCAGTATTTT,CASSEAGGITQYF
many,TRBJ2-2,TRBD2,TRBV20-1,TGCAGTGCTAGACTGGGACTAGCGGACCTCCCGTCCCACTACACCGGGGAGCTGTTTTTT,CSARLGLADLPSHYTGELFF
few,TRBJ1-5,-,TRBV27,TGTGCCAGCAGCCAAGGCCTCGGGCAGCCCCAGCATTTT,CASSQGLGQPQHF
many,TRBJ2-7,TRBD2,TRBV20-1,TGCAGTGCTAGACCACCCGCCCCTCTAGCGGGACGTAGCCACGAGCAGTACTTC,CSARPPAPLAGRSHEQYF
few,TRBJ1-1,-,TRBV2,TGTGCCAGCGGCTCGGCCCCCCGTGTGACTGAAGCTTTCTTT,CASGSAPRVTEAFF
-,TRBJ2-2,-,TRBV29-1,TGCAGCGTCTATGGGGGTACCGGGGAGCTGTTTTTT,CSVYGGTGELFF
few,TRBJ2-3,-,TRBV27,TGTGCCAGCAGACCTACTTTGGGGATGGGACTCTCCACAGATACGCAGTATTTT,CASRPTLGMGLSTDTQYF
few,TRBJ1-2,-,TRBV6-1,TGTGCCAGCAGTGACGACAGATACTATGGCTACACCTTC,CASSDDRYYGYTF
many,TRBJ1-1,-,TRBV5-1,TGCGCCAGCAGGCGGGGCGCTGAAGCTTTCTTT,CASRRGAEAFF
many,TRBJ2-3,-,TRBV29-1,TGCAGCGTTGTTCTTTATCTAGGTACAGATACGCAGTATTTT,CSVVLYLGTDTQYF
many,TRBJ1-1,-,TRBV6-1,TGTGCCAGCACCTGGAGTGTTTCGGCTGAAGCTTTCTTT,CASTWSVSAEAFF
many,TRBJ2-7,TRBD1,TRBV27,TGTGCCAGCAGTTTTGGGACAGAGATCTACGAGCAGTACTTC,CASSFGTEIYEQYF
-,TRBJ1-3,-,TRBV7-9,TGTGCCAGCAGCTTAGACACCATATATTTT,CASSLDTIYF
few,TRBJ1-1,-,TRBV5-1,TGCGCCAGCAGCACCCGGGACTCAAACACTGAAGCTTTCTTT,CASSTRDSNTEAFF
many,TRBJ2-7,-,TRBV5-1,TGCGCCAGCAGCTTAACGGAAGACGAGCAGTACTTC,CASSLTEDEQYF